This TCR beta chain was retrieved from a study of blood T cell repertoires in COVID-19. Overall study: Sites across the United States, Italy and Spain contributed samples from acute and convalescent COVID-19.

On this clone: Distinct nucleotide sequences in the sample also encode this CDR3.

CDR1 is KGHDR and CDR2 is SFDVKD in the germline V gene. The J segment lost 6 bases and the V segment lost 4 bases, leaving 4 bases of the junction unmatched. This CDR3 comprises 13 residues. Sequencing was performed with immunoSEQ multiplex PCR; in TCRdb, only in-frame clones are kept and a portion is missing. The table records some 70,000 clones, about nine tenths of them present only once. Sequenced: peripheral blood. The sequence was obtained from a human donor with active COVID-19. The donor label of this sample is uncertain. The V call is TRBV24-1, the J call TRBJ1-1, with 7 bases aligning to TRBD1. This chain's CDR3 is CATSDPGTAEAFF. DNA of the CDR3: TGTGCCACCAGTGACCCCGGGACAGCTGAAGCTTTCTTT.